This T cell receptor (beta chain) was captured in a study of CD8+ T cells in alopecia areata. Extracted from the samples, RNA was reverse transcribed into cDNA to serve as the sequencing template. Measured with immunoSEQ multiplex PCR; TCRdb has only the in-frame clones, and not every one. The repertoire consists of about 14,000 clones, with 58% occurring once and the leading ten covering roughly 3.5%. This clone has more than one count but fewer than ten. Its target is unknown. In five patients, CD4+ T cells were split by CD25+CD127- sorting. Lesional scalp tissue (obtained by punch biopsy) and peripheral blood were collected from alopecia areata patients. Study results and limitations: Lesional scalp, notably in alopecia totalis/universalis, had clonality above that of normal scalp.

This CDR3 comprises 18 residues. V dropped 3 bases and J dropped 5 bases, with 26 bases sitting between them. Germline loops: CDR1 SGHVS, CDR2 FQNEAQ. Specimen: CD4+ Tregs sorted from blood. This rearrangement joins TRBV7-8 to TRBJ2-7; D remains ambiguous. This clonotype originated in a human donor with alopecia areata. The CDR3 loop reads CASSFRGPPALPEDEQYF. The CDR3 DNA reads as TGTGCCAGCAGCTTCCGTGGCCCCCCAGCGCTCCCCGAGGACGAGCAGTACTTC. The whole variable domain, filled in from reference TRBV7-8 and TRBJ2-7, reads GAGVSQSPRYKVAKRGQDVALRCDPISGHVSLFWYQQALGQGPEFLTYFQNEAQLDKSGLPSDRFFAERPEGSVSTLKIQRTQQEDSAVYLCASSFRGPPALPEDEQYFGPGTRLTVT.